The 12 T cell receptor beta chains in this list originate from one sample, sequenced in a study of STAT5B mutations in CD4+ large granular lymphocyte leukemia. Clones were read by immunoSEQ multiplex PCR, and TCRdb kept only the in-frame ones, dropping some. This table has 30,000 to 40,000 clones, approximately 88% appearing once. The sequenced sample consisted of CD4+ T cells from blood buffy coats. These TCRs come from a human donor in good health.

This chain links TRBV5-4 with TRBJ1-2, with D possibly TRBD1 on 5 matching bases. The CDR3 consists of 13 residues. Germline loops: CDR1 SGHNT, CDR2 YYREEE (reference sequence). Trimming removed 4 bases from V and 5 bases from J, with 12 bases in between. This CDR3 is CASSPGEGYGYTF. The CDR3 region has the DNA TGTGCCAGCAGCCCCGGGGAGGGGTATGGCTACACCTTC.

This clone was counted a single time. CDR3 nucleotide sequence: TGTGCCAGCCGGGGTTACACTGAAGCTTTCTTT. Protein sequence: CASRGYTEAFF. The gene calls are TRBV27 and TRBJ1-1, with D unclear. There are 11 residues in the CDR3. Trimming shortened V by 8 bases and J by 3 bases, and 7 bases separated the two germline ends. Germline V gives CDR1 MNHEY, CDR2 SMNVEV (reference sequence).

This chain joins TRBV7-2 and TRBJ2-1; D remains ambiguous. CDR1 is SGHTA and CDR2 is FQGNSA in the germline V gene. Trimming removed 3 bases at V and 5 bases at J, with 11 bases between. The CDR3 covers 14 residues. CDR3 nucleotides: TGTGCCAGCAGCTTTTGGCAGTCTAACAATGAGCAGTTCTTC. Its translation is CASSFWQSNNEQFF.

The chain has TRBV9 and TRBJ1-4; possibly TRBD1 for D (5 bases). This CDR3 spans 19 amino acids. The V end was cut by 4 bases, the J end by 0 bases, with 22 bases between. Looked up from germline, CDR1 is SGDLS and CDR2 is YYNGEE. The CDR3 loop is CASSPRGLPLAATNEKLFF. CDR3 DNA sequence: TGTGCCAGCAGCCCTCGGGGCCTACCCCTCGCAGCAACTAATGAAAAACTGTTTTTT.

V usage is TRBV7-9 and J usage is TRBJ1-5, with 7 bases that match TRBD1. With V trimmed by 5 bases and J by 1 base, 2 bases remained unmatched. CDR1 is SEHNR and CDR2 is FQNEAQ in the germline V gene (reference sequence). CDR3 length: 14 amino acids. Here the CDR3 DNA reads TGTGCCAGCAGCGTACAGGGGAGCAATCAGCCCCAGCATTTT. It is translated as CASSVQGSNQPQHF.

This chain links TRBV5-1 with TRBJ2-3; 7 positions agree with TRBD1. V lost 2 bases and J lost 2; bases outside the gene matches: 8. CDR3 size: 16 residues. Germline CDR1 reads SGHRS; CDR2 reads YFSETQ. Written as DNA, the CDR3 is TGCGCCAGCAGCTTTCCTTTGGACAGGCTCACAGATACGCAGTATTTT. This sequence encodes CASSFPLDRLTDTQYF.

CDR3 amino acids: CASRDRGEAGEKLFF. CDR3 coding DNA: TGTGCCAGCCGGGACAGGGGGGAAGCGGGTGAAAAACTGTTTTTT. The chain couples TRBV19 to TRBJ1-4; 11 bases are shared with TRBD1. Germline CDR1 is LNHDA and CDR2 is SQIVND (reference sequence). Trimming at V came to 9 bases and at J to 7 bases, leaving 10 bases not matched to a gene. The CDR3 is 15 amino acids.

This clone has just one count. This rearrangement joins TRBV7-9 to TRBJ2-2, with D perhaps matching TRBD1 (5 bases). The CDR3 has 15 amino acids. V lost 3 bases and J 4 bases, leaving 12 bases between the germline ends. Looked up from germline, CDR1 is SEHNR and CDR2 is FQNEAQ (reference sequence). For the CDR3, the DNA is TGTGCCAGCAGCTTGAATCAGGGTCTCACCGGGGAGCTGTTTTTT. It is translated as CASSLNQGLTGELFF.

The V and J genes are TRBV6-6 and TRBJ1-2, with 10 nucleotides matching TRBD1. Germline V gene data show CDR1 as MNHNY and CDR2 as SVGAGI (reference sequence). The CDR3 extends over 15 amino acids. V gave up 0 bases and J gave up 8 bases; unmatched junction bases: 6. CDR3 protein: CASSYSKGQGTGYTF. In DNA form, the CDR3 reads TGTGCCAGCAGTTACTCGAAGGGACAGGGGACCGGCTACACCTTC.

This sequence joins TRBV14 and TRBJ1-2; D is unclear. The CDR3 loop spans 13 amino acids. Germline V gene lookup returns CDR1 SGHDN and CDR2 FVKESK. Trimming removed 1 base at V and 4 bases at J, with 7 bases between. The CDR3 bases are TGTGCCAGCAGCCAAGGATCCGGCTATGGCTACACCTTC. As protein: CASSQGSGYGYTF.

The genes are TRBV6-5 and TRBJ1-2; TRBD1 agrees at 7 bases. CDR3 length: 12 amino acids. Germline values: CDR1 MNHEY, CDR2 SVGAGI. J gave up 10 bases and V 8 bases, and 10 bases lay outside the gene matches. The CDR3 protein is CASGYPGGDYTF. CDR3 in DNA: TGTGCCAGCGGATACCCAGGGGGTGACTACACCTTC.

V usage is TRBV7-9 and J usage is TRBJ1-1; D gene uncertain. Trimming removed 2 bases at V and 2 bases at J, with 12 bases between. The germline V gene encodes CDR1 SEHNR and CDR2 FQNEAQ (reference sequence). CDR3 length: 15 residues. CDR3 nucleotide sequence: TGTGCCAGCAGCTTACTATTTCCAGCCAACACTGAAGCTTTCTTT. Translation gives CASSLLFPANTEAFF.